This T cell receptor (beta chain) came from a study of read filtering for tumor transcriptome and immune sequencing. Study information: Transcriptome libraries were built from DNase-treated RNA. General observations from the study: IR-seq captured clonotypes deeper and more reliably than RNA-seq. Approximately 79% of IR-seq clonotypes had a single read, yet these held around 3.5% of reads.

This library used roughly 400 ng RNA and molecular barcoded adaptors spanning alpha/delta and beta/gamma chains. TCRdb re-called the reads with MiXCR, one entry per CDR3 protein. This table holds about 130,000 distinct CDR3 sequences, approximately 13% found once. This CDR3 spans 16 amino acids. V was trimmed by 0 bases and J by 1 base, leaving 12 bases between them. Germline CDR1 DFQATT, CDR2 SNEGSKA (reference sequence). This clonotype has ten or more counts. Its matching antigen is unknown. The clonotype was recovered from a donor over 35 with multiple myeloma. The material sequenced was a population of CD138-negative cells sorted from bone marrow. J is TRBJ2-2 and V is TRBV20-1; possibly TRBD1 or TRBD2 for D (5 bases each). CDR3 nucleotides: TGCAGTGCTAGAGATTCCGGTGGGGGGAACACCGGGGAGCTGTTTTTT. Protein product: CSARDSGGGNTGELFF.